These T cell receptor beta chains were read from a single sample in a study of cytomegalovirus exposure and HLA in healthy donors. The repertoire was sequenced with immunoSEQ multiplex PCR; TCRdb's copy has only in-frame clones and lacks some. The sample yields 130,000 or so clones, roughly 86% seen once. The specimen was PBMCs. The receptors were sampled from a man younger than 30 in good health and CMV-seropositive. The CDR3 runs from the conserved cysteine through the conserved F or W. A D gene is named only where the DNA matches it firmly. Part of the rows lack a size; the others show once, few, many or a class for expanded clones.

abundance	v_gene	len	d_gene	j_gene	CDR3aa	CDR3nt
.	TRBV5-1	13	.	TRBJ2-2	CASSLGLHGELFF	TGCGCCAGCAGCCTTGGGCTCCACGGGGAGCTGTTTTTT
.	TRBV6-1	15	TRBD2	TRBJ2-7	CASSEAGRGSSEQYF	TGTGCCAGCAGTGAAGCGGGACGCGGGAGTAGCGAGCAGTACTTC
.	TRBV29-1	12	.	TRBJ2-2	CSVEGQDGELFF	TGCAGCGTTGAAGGTCAGGACGGGGAGCTGTTTTTT
.	TRBV12-5	17	.	TRBJ1-5	CASGLVLGSVIDQPQHF	TGTGCTAGTGGTTTGGTACTCGGCAGCGTCATAGATCAGCCCCAGCATTTT
.	TRBV9	15	.	TRBJ1-3	CASSAGHPSGNTIYF	TGTGCCAGCAGCGCGGGACACCCCTCTGGAAACACCATATATTTT
.	TRBV5-1	15	.	TRBJ1-2	CASSLVPGADYGYTF	TGCGCCAGCAGCTTGGTCCCAGGGGCGGACTATGGCTACACCTTC
.	TRBV5-4	16	TRBD2	TRBJ2-1	CASSLGTSGSLSEQFF	TGTGCCAGCAGCCTCGGGACTAGCGGGAGTCTTAGTGAGCAGTTCTTC
once	TRBV10-3	16	.	TRBJ2-7	CAISGQGGVASYEQYF	TGTGCCATCAGTGGACAAGGGGGAGTGGCCTCCTACGAGCAGTACTTC
.	TRBV18	17	TRBD1	TRBJ1-1	CASSPSRGQTLNTEAFF	TGTGCCAGCTCACCTTCTAGGGGACAGACCTTAAACACTGAAGCTTTCTTT
.	TRBV2	15	TRBD1	TRBJ2-5	CASRWTGTPQETQYF	TGTGCCAGCAGATGGACAGGAACCCCTCAAGAGACCCAGTACTTC
.	TRBV7-9	14	.	TRBJ1-2	CASSFQGTLYGYTF	TGTGCCAGCAGCTTCCAGGGAACGTTATATGGCTACACCTTC
.	TRBV5-6	12	.	TRBJ1-5	CASSLLNQPQHF	TGTGCCAGCAGCTTGCTTAATCAGCCCCAGCATTTT
.	TRBV6-1	15	.	TRBJ1-5	CATRGGEWSNQPQHF	TGTGCGACCCGGGGAGGGGAATGGAGCAATCAGCCCCAGCATTTT
.	TRBV9	18	.	TRBJ2-2	CASSVLPGGAGNTGELFF	TGTGCCAGCAGCGTTCTACCCGGGGGAGCGGGGAACACCGGGGAGCTGTTTTTT
.	TRBV11-2	16	.	TRBJ2-2	CASTPLAGRNTGELFF	TGTGCCAGCACCCCTCTCGCGGGGAGGAACACCGGGGAGCTGTTTTTT
.	TRBV7-9	13	.	TRBJ1-1	CASSSSVNTEAFF	TGTGCCAGCAGCTCCTCGGTGAACACTGAAGCTTTCTTT